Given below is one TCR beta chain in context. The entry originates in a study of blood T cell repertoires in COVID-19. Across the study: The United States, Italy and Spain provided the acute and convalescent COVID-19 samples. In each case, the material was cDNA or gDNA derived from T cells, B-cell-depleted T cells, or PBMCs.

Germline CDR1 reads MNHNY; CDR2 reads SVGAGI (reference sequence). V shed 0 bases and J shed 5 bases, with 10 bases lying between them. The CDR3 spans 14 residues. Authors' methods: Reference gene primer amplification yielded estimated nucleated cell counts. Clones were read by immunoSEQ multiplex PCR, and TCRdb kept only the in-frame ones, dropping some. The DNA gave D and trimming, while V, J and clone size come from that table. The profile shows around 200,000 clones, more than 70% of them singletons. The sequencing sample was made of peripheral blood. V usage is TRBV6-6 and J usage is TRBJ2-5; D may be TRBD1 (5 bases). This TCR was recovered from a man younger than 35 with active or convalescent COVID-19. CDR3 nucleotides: TGTGCCAGCAGTTACTCCGGCAGGGCGGAGACCCAGTACTTC. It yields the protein CASSYSGRAETQYF.